This entry lists 29 T cell receptor beta chains sequenced from one sample in a study of blood T cell repertoires in COVID-19. TCRdb's table, derived via immunoSEQ multiplex PCR, lists solely in-frame clones and lacks some. Among 52,000 or so clones listed, 83% were seen once. The material sequenced was peripheral blood. Every receptor here comes from a man in his forties with acute or convalescent COVID-19.

V and J are TRBV5-1 and TRBJ2-5; D perhaps matches TRBD1 (6 bases). The CDR3 runs to 13 residues. V was clipped by 2 bases and J by 5 bases, with 10 bases between them. The germline CDR1 and CDR2 sequences are SGHRS and YFSETQ. CDR3: CASSFVRGETQYF. Written as DNA, the CDR3 is TGCGCCAGCAGCTTCGTCAGGGGCGAGACCCAGTACTTC.

The rearrangement joins TRBV11-3 to TRBJ2-7, with D uncertain. The J call is doubtful: the DNA matches TRBJ2-1 better. Germline values: CDR1 SGHNT, CDR2 YENEEA. There are 14 residues in the CDR3. CDR3 protein: CASSLMGTYNEQFF. Here the CDR3 DNA reads TGTGCCAGCAGCTTGATGGGCACCTACAATGAGCAGTTCTTC.

In its sample, this clone was seen a few times. The J gene is TRBJ1-2, the V gene TRBV7-9; 12 bases are shared with TRBD1. Losses at the gene ends were 0 bases for V and 0 bases for J; bases not matched to a gene: 2. Germline assignment: CDR1 SEHNR and CDR2 FQNEAQ (reference sequence). The CDR3 totals 17 residues. Here the CDR3 DNA reads TGTGCCAGCAGCTTAGCCGGGACAGGGGGCTCTAACTATGGCTACACCTTC. It specifies CASSLAGTGGSNYGYTF.

The CDR3 region is CATVDRDGGSNQPQHF. CDR3 DNA: TGTGCCACCGTCGACAGGGACGGCGGCAGCAATCAGCCCCAGCATTTT. The chain has TRBV10-3 and TRBJ1-5; 7 bases agree with TRBD1. Germline trimming cut 10 bases from V and 1 base from J; bases unmatched to any gene: 13. Germline CDR1 ENHRY, CDR2 SYGVKD. The CDR3 loop spans 16 amino acids.

V usage is TRBV6-5 and J usage is TRBJ1-1, with TRBD1 as a possible D gene (5 bases). The CDR3 runs 15 residues. V lost 1 base and J 0 bases, leaving 9 bases between the germline ends. Germline loops: CDR1 MNHEY, CDR2 SVGAGI. CDR3 DNA sequence: TGTGCCAGCAGTTACTGGGGGGTTATGAACACTGAAGCTTTCTTT. Its protein is CASSYWGVMNTEAFF.

This rearrangement joins TRBV4-2 to TRBJ2-3; 9 positions agree with TRBD2. Looked up from germline, CDR1 is LGHNA and CDR2 is YNFKEQ. J was trimmed by 5 bases and V by 2 bases; bases with no gene match: 5. CDR3 size: 15 residues. The CDR3 DNA reads as TGTGCCAGCAGCCAAAATGCGGGGGGGGAAGATACGCAGTATTTT. Translation gives CASSQNAGGEDTQYF.

V usage is TRBV5-1 and J usage is TRBJ2-3; the match to TRBD2 covers 9 bases. The V and J ends lost 0 bases and 6 bases, in that order; junction bases with no gene match: 8. Per germline, CDR1 SGHRS and CDR2 YFSETQ. CDR3 length equals 16 residues. The CDR3 DNA sequence: TGCGCCAGCAGCTTGGTTAGTAGCGGGGGTTCGGATACGCAGTATTTT. Its translation: CASSLVSSGGSDTQYF.

The chain combines TRBV9 with TRBJ1-5; weak D call: TRBD1 (5 bases). The length of the CDR3 is 15 residues. The ends were cut back, 4 bases at V and 3 bases at J, with 14 bases in the middle. The germline CDR1 and CDR2 sequences are SGDLS and YYNGEE. The CDR3 region has the DNA TGTGCCAGCAGCCCCCTAGGCAGGGCCAATCAGCCCCAGCATTTT. It translates to CASSPLGRANQPQHF.

The chain couples TRBV4-1 to TRBJ2-1; TRBD2 agrees at 11 bases. The CDR3 runs 14 residues. Germline V gives CDR1 MGHRA, CDR2 YSYEKL. The V segment lost 5 bases and the J segment 5 bases; nucleotides outside the gene matches: 2. The CDR3 spells CASSLGLADNEQFF. CDR3 DNA sequence: TGCGCCAGCAGCTTGGGACTAGCGGACAATGAGCAGTTCTTC.

The chain combines TRBV5-1 with TRBJ1-1; D is ambiguous. The V end was cut by 0 bases, the J end by 2 bases, with 5 bases between. CDR3 length equals 13 residues. Germline-derived CDR1 and CDR2 are SGHRS and YFSETQ. CDR3: CASSLELNTEAFF. CDR3 in DNA: TGCGCCAGCAGCTTGGAGCTCAACACTGAAGCTTTCTTT.

The chain is built from TRBV24-1 and TRBJ2-7; 8 bases are a match to TRBD1. Germline V lookup: CDR1 KGHDR, CDR2 SFDVKD. The CDR3 runs 14 residues. V was clipped by 4 bases and J by 5 bases; unmatched bases: 6. The CDR3 sequence: CATSDRGTGHEQYF. The CDR3 DNA reads as TGTGCCACCAGTGACCGTGGGACAGGCCACGAGCAGTACTTC.

The chain carries TRBV5-6 and TRBJ1-6, with 7 bases identical to TRBD1. Germline values: CDR1 SGHDT, CDR2 YYEEEE. This CDR3 is built from 16 residues. V shed 4 bases and J 0 bases; nucleotides not matched to a gene: 4. CDR3 DNA sequence: TGTGCCAGCAGCGTGACAGGGAGCTCCTATAATTCACCCCTCCACTTT. Translated, it gives CASSVTGSSYNSPLHF.

Written as DNA, the CDR3 is TGTGCCAGCACTTTCGGGACAGGGGGCCACGCCACCTATGGCTACACCTTC. Its translation: CASTFGTGGHATYGYTF. This chain joins TRBV5-5 and TRBJ1-2, with 12 bases that match TRBD1. The V gene's germline CDR1 is SGHKS and CDR2 YYEKEE (reference sequence). Unmatched junction bases numbered 13, after V lost 6 bases and J lost 4 bases. This CDR3 is built from 17 residues.

This chain joins TRBV30 and TRBJ1-6; tentatively, D is TRBD1 (5 bases). The ends were cut back, 7 bases at V and 7 bases at J, with 14 bases in the middle. Germline values: CDR1 GTSNPN, CDR2 SVGIG (reference sequence). There are 13 residues in the CDR3. Here the CDR3 DNA reads TGTGCCTCGGCCCGGGGGTGGAATTCACCCCTCCACTTT. It is translated as CASARGWNSPLHF.

This clone came up once. The V call is TRBV6-5, the J call TRBJ2-1; D is possibly TRBD1 (6 bases). Germline CDR1 is MNHEY and CDR2 is SVGAGI. V was cut by 8 bases and J by 4 bases, with 9 bases left in between. CDR3 length: 12 residues. The CDR3 is CASQGQYNEQFF. The CDR3 nucleotides are TGTGCCAGCCAGGGGCAGTACAATGAGCAGTTCTTC.

The sample holds a few counts of this clone. The chain links TRBV14 to TRBJ1-3, with 8 bases identical to TRBD1. The J segment lost 4 bases and the V segment lost 3 bases, leaving 5 bases of the junction unmatched. The CDR3 runs to 15 residues. Germline assignment: CDR1 SGHDN and CDR2 FVKESK. CDR3 DNA sequence: TGTGCCAGCAGCCAGGGCAGGGGGCGAGGAAACACCATATATTTT. It translates to CASSQGRGRGNTIYF.

The chain carries TRBV2 and TRBJ1-2, with 7 bases matching TRBD1. Germline V gives CDR1 SNHLY, CDR2 FYNNEI. CDR3 length equals 17 residues. Losses at the gene ends were 7 bases for V and 7 bases for J; bases not matched to a gene: 21. CDR3 nucleotide sequence: TGTGCCAGCATTTTCTCCGGGACAGCCGTCCGTGGAATTGGCTACACCTTC. This encodes CASIFSGTAVRGIGYTF.

The V gene is TRBV19, the J gene TRBJ1-2, with a possible D match to TRBD1 (5 bases). V lost 7 bases to trimming and J lost 8 bases, with 17 bases between them. From germline, CDR1 is LNHDA and CDR2 SQIVND (reference sequence). The CDR3 has 13 residues. The CDR3 region has the DNA TGTGCCAGTACCCGGGGGTCCGATTACGGCTACACCTTC. It is translated as CASTRGSDYGYTF.

V is TRBV5-1 and J is TRBJ2-1; 9 nucleotides line up with TRBD2. The CDR3 has 15 residues. The germline gives CDR1 SGHRS, CDR2 YFSETQ. V shed 0 bases and J 12 bases; nucleotides not matched to a gene: 10. The CDR3 loop is CASSLGPSGNQRQFF. In DNA form, the CDR3 reads TGCGCCAGCAGCTTGGGGCCTAGCGGGAATCAGAGGCAGTTCTTC.

The chain employs TRBV2 and TRBJ1-1; perhaps TRBD1 as D (5 bases). This CDR3 is built from 12 residues. V was pared by 6 bases and J by 11 bases, with 16 bases between. CDR1 and CDR2 (germline): SNHLY, FYNNEI. In nucleotides, the CDR3 is TGTGCCAGCAGGTCCGGACACCCTGGGGCTTTCTTT. As protein: CASRSGHPGAFF.

This clone showed up just once. The rearrangement links TRBV29-1 to TRBJ1-4; the match to TRBD1 covers 8 bases. The CDR3 consists of 13 residues. CDR1 and CDR2 from the germline V gene are SQVTM and ANQGSEA. The ends lost 5 bases at V and 6 bases at J; junction bases unmatched: 5. The CDR3 nucleotides read TGCAGCGTTTTGGACAGGGAATATGAAAAACTGTTTTTT. Protein product: CSVLDREYEKLFF. The full variable domain, completed using reference TRBV29-1 and TRBJ1-4, is SAVISQKPSRDICQRGTSLTIQCQVDSQVTMMFWYRQQPGQSLTLIATANQGSEATYESGFVIDKFPISRPNLTFSTLTVSNMSPEDSSIYLCSVLDREYEKLFFGSGTQLSVL.

The chain uses TRBV5-6 and TRBJ2-6; D not certain. The ends were cut back, 4 bases at V and 0 bases at J, with 8 bases in the middle. Germline V gene lookup returns CDR1 SGHDT and CDR2 YYEEEE. The CDR3 has 15 residues. The CDR3 DNA reads as TGTGCCAGCAGCCCCGGGTACTCTGGGGCCAACGTCCTGACTTTC. It is translated as CASSPGYSGANVLTF. Filled out from reference TRBV5-6 and TRBJ2-6, the complete variable domain reads DAGVTQSPTHLIKTRGQQVTLRCSPKSGHDTVSWYQQALGQGPQFIFQYYEEEERQRGNFPDRFSGHQFPNYSSELNVNALLLGDSALYLCASSPGYSGANVLTFGAGSRLTVL.

The chain is built from TRBV29-1 and TRBJ1-5, with 9 bases identical to TRBD1. The germline gives CDR1 SQVTM, CDR2 ANQGSEA. Trimming cost V 7 bases and J 4 bases; bases outside gene matches: 5. CDR3 length equals 13 residues. CDR3: CSAGTGTNQPQHF. CDR3 nucleotides: TGCAGCGCCGGGACAGGGACTAATCAGCCCCAGCATTTT.

The sample holds one count of this clone. The chain employs TRBV19 and TRBJ1-5; no clear D. CDR3 size: 16 residues. Germline-derived CDR1 and CDR2 are LNHDA and SQIVND (reference sequence). With 3 bases removed from V and 1 base from J, the gap between germline ends came to 13 bases. CDR3 coding DNA: TGTGCCAGTAGTATTTCTGAGCACCACAGCAATCAGCCCCAGCATTTT. It encodes CASSISEHHSNQPQHF.

The chain couples TRBV19 to TRBJ1-2; no clear D. The germline V and J ends were trimmed by 5 bases and 4 bases, with 17 bases remaining between them. The CDR3 extends over 15 amino acids. Germline lookup yields CDR1 LNHDA and CDR2 SQIVND (reference sequence). The CDR3 DNA follows: TGTGCCAGTAGTCCCCCCGGGGTTCTCTCCTATGGCTACACCTTC. Amino acids: CASSPPGVLSYGYTF.

CDR3 residues: CASSDWVAGSRELFF. CDR3 bases: TGTGCCAGCAGTGATTGGGTAGCGGGGTCGAGGGAGCTGTTTTTT. The gene calls are TRBV2 and TRBJ2-2; 8 bases align to TRBD2. Germline V CDR1 and CDR2: SNHLY, FYNNEI. CDR3 length equals 15 residues. The V and J ends lost 3 bases and 9 bases, in that order; junction bases with no gene match: 9.

V usage is TRBV5-1 and J usage is TRBJ1-1; 8 bases are a match to TRBD1. The V and J ends lost 0 bases and 5 bases, in that order; junction bases with no gene match: 6. This CDR3 has 15 amino acids. Germline V lookup: CDR1 SGHRS, CDR2 YFSETQ. As DNA, the CDR3 is TGCGCCAGCAGCTTGGGTAGGACAGGGATGACTGAAGCTTTCTTT. Amino acids: CASSLGRTGMTEAFF.

The table lists this clone with a count of one. This chain links TRBV19 with TRBJ2-3; 10 nucleotides match TRBD1. The germline gives CDR1 LNHDA, CDR2 SQIVND (reference sequence). The CDR3 covers 15 residues. After removal of 5 bases from V and 6 bases from J, the junction contained 8 bases not matched to a gene. For the CDR3, the DNA is TGTGCCAGTAGTCCCAGACAGGGGGCAGGTGATACGCAGTATTTT. Translation: CASSPRQGAGDTQYF.

The V gene is TRBV2, the J gene TRBJ1-1, with D uncertain. The CDR3 length is 12 residues. CDR1 is SNHLY, CDR2 FYNNEI, per germline. V lost 6 bases, J lost 4 bases, and 9 bases lay in between. CDR3 coding DNA: TGTGCCAGCAGAATCTCAGTCACTGAAGCTTTCTTT. It is translated as CASRISVTEAFF.